These 27 T cell receptor beta chains share one sample of origin, sequenced in a study of blood T cell repertoires in COVID-19. Only in-frame clones appear in the TCRdb table, and some are missing; sequencing was by immunoSEQ multiplex PCR. Counted here are about 380,000 clones, 81% occurring once; the ten biggest clones make up more than 1%. Sequencing used peripheral blood. The receptors here all came from a human donor with acute or convalescent COVID-19. The donor label of this sample is uncertain.

V is TRBV7-8 and J is TRBJ1-2, with 8 bases identical to TRBD1. The CDR3 extends over 20 amino acids. V lost 1 base to trimming and J lost 2 bases; unmatched junction nucleotides: 18. Germline assignment: CDR1 SGHVS and CDR2 FQNEAQ. CDR3 in DNA: TGTGCCAGCAGCTTAGGGGTGAGGGGACAGGCACGCCGATGGAACTATGGCTACACCTTC. This encodes CASSLGVRGQARRWNYGYTF.

This clone showed up just a few times. The rearrangement joins TRBV27 to TRBJ1-2, with D hard to call. Trimming removed 6 bases at V and 2 bases at J, with 10 bases between. The CDR3 length is 13 residues. Germline loops: CDR1 MNHEY, CDR2 SMNVEV (reference sequence). The chain's CDR3 is CASSLTGNYGYTF. The DNA for the CDR3 is TGTGCCAGCAGCCTCACGGGGAACTATGGCTACACCTTC.

The rearrangement uses TRBV6-6 and TRBJ2-7; 8 bases map to TRBD1. The CDR3 is 15 amino acids. From germline, CDR1 is MNHNY and CDR2 SVGAGI (reference sequence). V shed 6 bases and J 2 bases; nucleotides not matched to a gene: 9. The CDR3 DNA reads TGTGCCAGCAGGTACACATCGGGACAGGCCTACGAGCAGTACTTC. This translates into CASRYTSGQAYEQYF.

This clone was counted a few times. The chain couples TRBV30 to TRBJ2-1; D is unresolved. The CDR3 covers 11 residues. The V gene's germline CDR1 is GTSNPN and CDR2 SVGIG (reference sequence). Trimming took 2 bases from V and 7 from J, leaving 6 bases between them. For the CDR3, the DNA is TGTGCCTGGAGTCGACTGAATGAGCAGTTCTTC. Amino acids: CAWSRLNEQFF. Full variable domain (rest looked up from reference TRBV30 and TRBJ2-1): SQTIHQWPATLVQPVGSPLSLECTVEGTSNPNLYWYRQAAGRGLQLLFYSVGIGQISSEVPQNLSASRPQDRQFILSSKKLLLSDSGFYLCAWSRLNEQFFGPGTRLTVL.

CDR3 residues: CASSPGRTQNQPQHF. In nucleotides, the CDR3 is TGTGCCAGCAGTCCCGGGAGAACACAAAATCAGCCCCAGCATTTT. The chain recombines TRBV6-5 with TRBJ1-5; no definite D call. The length of the CDR3 is 15 residues. In germline, CDR1 is MNHEY, CDR2 SVGAGI. V was clipped by 5 bases and J by 4 bases, with 15 bases between them.

CDR3 DNA: TGTGCCAGCAGCCTATCCGACAGGGGGAGCGGAAACACCATATATTTT. It codes for CASSLSDRGSGNTIYF. The chain combines TRBV28 with TRBJ1-3; TRBD1 matches 9 bases. V shed 6 bases and J 4 bases; nucleotides not matched to a gene: 10. The CDR3 loop spans 16 amino acids. CDR1 and CDR2 (germline): MDHEN, SYDVKM.

V usage is TRBV6-5 and J usage is TRBJ1-1; D gene unclear. Germline assignment: CDR1 MNHEY and CDR2 SVGAGI. Trimming left V 0 bases short and J 6 bases short, with 14 bases between. The CDR3 is made up of 15 amino acids. Here the CDR3 reads CASSYSMRVPPEAFF. In DNA form, the CDR3 reads TGTGCCAGCAGTTACTCGATGAGGGTTCCCCCTGAAGCTTTCTTT.

The chain uses TRBV18 and TRBJ2-7, with D possibly TRBD2 on 5 matching bases. The V and J ends lost 3 bases and 4 bases respectively, with 16 bases between them. Per germline, CDR1 KGHSH and CDR2 LQKENI. The CDR3 extends over 15 amino acids. The CDR3 protein is CASSPPAGKTYEQYF. The CDR3 DNA sequence: TGTGCCAGCTCACCCCCAGCCGGGAAAACATACGAGCAGTACTTC. Based on the CDR3 plus reference TRBV18 and TRBJ2-7, the full variable domain is NAGVMQNPRHLVRRRGQEARLRCSPMKGHSHVYWYRQLPEEGLKFMVYLQKENIIDESGMPKERFSAEFPKEGPSILRIQQVVRGDSAAYFCASSPPAGKTYEQYFGPGTRLTVT.

The chain employs TRBV15 and TRBJ2-1; D is ambiguous. This CDR3 has 12 residues. Trimming took off 3 bases at V and 4 bases at J, with 4 bases between the two ends. CDR1 is LNHNV and CDR2 is YYDKDF in the germline V gene (reference sequence). As DNA, the CDR3 is TGTGCCACCAGCAGCCTATACAATGAGCAGTTCTTC. Amino acid sequence: CATSSLYNEQFF.

The chain has TRBV6-6 and TRBJ1-1; D is unclear. The ends were cut back, 4 bases at V and 7 bases at J, with 10 bases in the middle. The germline V gene has CDR1 MNHNY and CDR2 SVGAGI (reference sequence). This CDR3 has 12 residues. The CDR3 nucleotides read TGTGCCAGCAGTTCACAGCTAAATGAAGCTTTCTTT. It is translated as CASSSQLNEAFF.

V is TRBV24-1 and J is TRBJ1-5; D is possibly TRBD1 (6 bases). Germline lookup yields CDR1 KGHDR and CDR2 SFDVKD. The germline V and J ends were trimmed by 3 bases and 7 bases, with 6 bases remaining between them. The CDR3 is 12 amino acids. CDR3 sequence reads: CATSDQGQPQHF. CDR3 bases: TGTGCCACCAGTGATCAGGGGCAGCCCCAGCATTTT.

This sequence joins TRBV12-3 or TRBV12-4 and TRBJ2-4; TRBD1 matches 7 bases. There are 13 residues in the CDR3. Trimming at V came to 6 bases and at J to 4 bases, leaving 3 bases not matched to a gene. The CDR3 nucleotides are TGTGCCAGCAGGACAGGGTCGAAAAACATTCAGTACTTC. Translated: CASRTGSKNIQYF.

This rearrangement joins TRBV27 to TRBJ2-5; maybe TRBD1 (6 bases). V shed 4 bases and J shed 1 base, with 13 bases lying between them. The CDR3 spans 15 residues. CDR1 is MNHEY, CDR2 SMNVEV, per germline (reference sequence). The chain's CDR3 is CASSSLSTGQETQYF. The CDR3 DNA reads as TGTGCCAGCAGTTCCCTATCGACAGGCCAAGAGACCCAGTACTTC.

The rearrangement joins TRBV3-1 (or the pseudogene TRBV3-2) to TRBJ2-2, with TRBD2 matching 12 bases. CDR1 is LGHDT and CDR2 is YNNKEL in the germline V gene (reference sequence). The J segment lost 4 bases and the V segment lost 8 bases, leaving 2 bases of the junction unmatched. CDR3 length: 14 residues. The CDR3 coding sequence is TGTGCCAGCTCGGGACTAGCGGGCACCGGGGAGCTGTTTTTT. Amino acid sequence: CASSGLAGTGELFF.

There are a few counts of this clone. The V and J genes are TRBV6-5 and TRBJ1-2, with D hard to call. CDR3 length: 13 amino acids. Trimming pared 0 bases from V and 9 bases from J, leaving 11 bases between. The germline gives CDR1 MNHEY, CDR2 SVGAGI. In nucleotides, the CDR3 is TGTGCCAGCAGTTACTCGGCGGTTCAAAGCTACACCTTC. Protein sequence: CASSYSAVQSYTF.

The rearrangement links TRBV7-8 to TRBJ1-2, with D unclear. With 0 bases removed from V and 7 bases from J, the gap between germline ends came to 18 bases. CDR1 and CDR2 from the germline V gene are SGHVS and FQNEAQ. The CDR3 has 16 amino acids. The CDR3 bases are TGTGCCAGCAGCTTAGCCTGGACCCGAGGAGAGGGTGGCTACACCTTC. Its translation: CASSLAWTRGEGGYTF.

This chain joins TRBV7-9 and TRBJ2-7, with D perhaps TRBD2 (6 bases). V was pared by 6 bases and J by 5 bases, with 20 bases between. The germline V gene has CDR1 SEHNR and CDR2 FQNEAQ (reference sequence). The CDR3 contains 15 residues. CDR3 in DNA: TGTGCCAGCAGGGCCCCGGGACTTGGCGGTGACGAGCAGTACTTC. It specifies CASRAPGLGGDEQYF.

CDR3 coding DNA: TGTGCCAGCAGTGACAGGGGATACTCCGAGCAGTACTTC. It encodes CASSDRGYSEQYF. The J gene is TRBJ2-7, the V gene TRBV2, with TRBD1 as a possible D gene (6 bases). Trimming cost V 3 bases and J 6 bases, with 12 bases left between them. Germline loops: CDR1 SNHLY, CDR2 FYNNEI. The CDR3 covers 13 residues.

V gene TRBV6-1 combines with J gene TRBJ1-2; 8 nucleotides match TRBD1. Germline V CDR1 and CDR2: MNHNS, SASEGT. CDR3 length equals 17 residues. V shed 3 bases and J 3 bases; nucleotides not matched to a gene: 12. The CDR3 coding sequence is TGTGCCAGCAGTGATCGTTGGACAGGGCGGGCCGACTATGGCTACACCTTC. Translated: CASSDRWTGRADYGYTF.

V usage is TRBV3-1 (or the pseudogene TRBV3-2) and J usage is TRBJ2-3; 12 nucleotides align to TRBD2. In germline, CDR1 is LGHDT, CDR2 YNNKEL (reference sequence). The V gene end was trimmed by 4 bases and the J gene end by 2 bases; junction bases not matched to a gene: 1. This CDR3 is 15 amino acids long. The CDR3 protein is CASSRTSGNTDTQYF. For the CDR3, the DNA is TGTGCCAGCAGCCGGACTAGCGGGAACACAGATACGCAGTATTTT.

This clone was recorded once. The chain carries TRBV3-1 (or the pseudogene TRBV3-2) and TRBJ1-4, with D unclear. The CDR3 totals 19 residues. V was cut by 0 bases and J by 5 bases, with 22 bases left in between. Germline CDR1 reads LGHDT; CDR2 reads YNNKEL (reference sequence). The DNA for the CDR3 is TGTGCCAGCAGCCAAGATTTGGGCAGGAAAGTCGGCGAGAATGAAAAACTGTTTTTT. It translates to CASSQDLGRKVGENEKLFF.

The V call is TRBV28, the J call TRBJ1-3; tentatively, D is TRBD1 (6 bases). The CDR3 has 15 amino acids. The V gene lost 4 bases and the J gene lost 2 bases, with 12 bases spanning the gap. Germline-derived CDR1 and CDR2 are MDHEN and SYDVKM. CDR3 in DNA: TGTGCCAGCAGTTCTACAGGGTTGACTGGAAACACCATATATTTT. Amino acids: CASSSTGLTGNTIYF.

On this clone itself: Different DNA sequences within this sample yield the same CDR3. The V and J genes are TRBV5-1 and TRBJ1-1, with 7 positions matching TRBD1. Germline values: CDR1 SGHRS, CDR2 YFSETQ. The CDR3 covers 14 residues. The V segment lost 4 bases and the J segment 0 bases; nucleotides outside the gene matches: 3. The CDR3 sequence is CASSGGGVNTEAFF. CDR3 nucleotide sequence: TGCGCCAGCAGCGGAGGGGGCGTGAACACTGAAGCTTTCTTT.

CDR3 in amino acids: CASSSLGLAGGPDTQYF. CDR3 nucleotides: TGTGCCAGCAGCTCCCTTGGACTAGCGGGGGGGCCAGATACGCAGTATTTT. V usage is TRBV9 and J usage is TRBJ2-3; TRBD2 matches 15 bases. The junction had 7 bases not matched to a gene; V was cut back by 4 bases and J by 4 bases. The CDR3 has 17 residues. CDR1 is SGDLS and CDR2 is YYNGEE in the germline V gene. Full variable domain (remainder filled in from reference TRBV9 and TRBJ2-3): DSGVTQTPKHLITATGQRVTLRCSPRSGDLSVYWYQQSLDQGLQFLIQYYNGEERAKGNILERFSAQQFPDLHSELNLSSLELGDSALYFCASSSLGLAGGPDTQYFGPGTRLTVL.

The chain has TRBV5-1 and TRBJ2-3; D may be TRBD1 (6 bases). Trimming cost V 3 bases and J 2 bases, with 19 bases left between them. The CDR3 contains 17 residues. CDR1 is SGHRS and CDR2 is YFSETQ in the germline V gene. The CDR3 DNA sequence: TGCGCCAGCAGCTCATATCCTGGGGGCCCCACCACAGATACGCAGTATTTT. It specifies CASSSYPGGPTTDTQYF.

This chain joins TRBV5-1 and TRBJ1-6; no definite D call. Germline CDR1 SGHRS, CDR2 YFSETQ. The CDR3 is 13 amino acids. Trimming removed 0 bases at V and 6 bases at J, with 4 bases between. DNA of the CDR3: TGCGCCAGCAGCTTGGACACTAATTCACCCCTCCACTTT. Residues: CASSLDTNSPLHF.

CDR3 loop: CASIDRDTNYGYTF. Here the CDR3 DNA reads TGTGCCAGCATTGATCGGGACACTAACTATGGCTACACCTTC. This rearrangement joins TRBV28 to TRBJ1-2; D possibly corresponds to TRBD1 (6 bases). Per germline, CDR1 MDHEN and CDR2 SYDVKM. The V end was cut by 7 bases, the J end by 0 bases, with 12 bases between. The CDR3 has 14 residues.